A selection of T cell receptor beta chains follows, all from one sample in a study of T cells in Graves' hyperthyroidism and ophthalmopathy. TCRdb reanalysed the multiplex PCR reads using MiXCR and keeps one entry per CDR3 protein. The sample lists 300,000 to 450,000 distinct CDR3 sequences, roughly 20% occurring once. Sequenced material: blood. The receptors come from a man between 18 and 35 years old with Graves' ophthalmopathy. Each CDR3 is given with its conserved first and last residue. The D gene is left open where the match is weak. Clone size is stated in some rows and not others, as once, few, many or a class when expanded.

d_call j_call v_call clone_size cdr3_nt cdr3_aa
NA TRBJ2-7 TRBV15 NA TGTGCCACCAGCAGAGCTCTTCAGGGTTTAGGAGCCTACGAGCAGTACTTC CATSRALQGLGAYEQYF
NA TRBJ2-5 TRBV7-7 few TGTGCTAGCAGCTTAGGGCCCCTGGGGGAGACCCAGTACTTC CASSLGPLGETQYF
NA TRBJ1-1 TRBV7-2 many TGTGCCAGCAGCTTAGTAACGGGGCCTGAAGCTTTCTTT CASSLVTGPEAFF
NA TRBJ2-3 TRBV24-1 few TGTGCCACCAGTGATTTGTGGAAGACAGATACGCAGTATTTT CATSDLWKTDTQYF
NA TRBJ2-3 TRBV18 many TGTGCCAGCTCACCACCTTCGAACAGAGCGGATACGCAGTATTTT CASSPPSNRADTQYF
TRBD1 TRBJ2-2 TRBV5-4 few TGTGCCAGCAGCGGGCAGGGGACAGGGAGGAACACCGGGGAGCTGTTTTTT CASSGQGTGRNTGELFF
NA TRBJ2-7 TRBV6-1 NA TGTGCCAGCAGGCGCCGTTGGCAGAGAGAGTCCTACGAGCAGTACTTC CASRRRWQRESYEQYF
NA TRBJ1-4 TRBV15 few TGTGCCACCAGCAGTAGGGGGGCGCACAAACTGTTTTTT CATSSRGAHKLFF
NA TRBJ1-1 TRBV7-3 many TGTGCCAGCAGCTCTAACCCAGGGGTGGGAACTGAAGCTTTCTTT CASSSNPGVGTEAFF
TRBD2 TRBJ2-4 TRBV7-9 NA TGTGCCAGCAGCTTGACTAGCGGGGGAAACATTCAGTACTTC CASSLTSGGNIQYF
NA TRBJ1-4 TRBV29-1 NA TGCAGCGTTGAGGAGGTCGGTAATGAAAAACTGTTTTTT CSVEEVGNEKLFF
NA TRBJ2-7 TRBV7-6 few TGTGCCAGCAGCCCCCGGGGGCGCCCCTACGAGCAGTACTTC CASSPRGRPYEQYF
NA TRBJ1-2 TRBV12-3/TRBV12-4 few TGTGCCAGCAGTTTGGGGGACGGGGTGGGCTATGGCTACACCTTC CASSLGDGVGYGYTF
NA TRBJ2-2 TRBV5-4 NA TGTGCCGGCAGCGTCCCAGGGGTCACCGGGGAGCTGTTTTTT CAGSVPGVTGELFF
NA TRBJ2-3 TRBV5-1 few TGCGCCAGCAGCTTGGATCCGTCCCCAGATACGCAGTATTTT CASSLDPSPDTQYF
NA TRBJ2-7 TRBV7-6 many TGTGCCAGCAGCTCCGGACCGAGTAGCTACGAGCAGTACTTC CASSSGPSSYEQYF
TRBD1 TRBJ2-3 TRBV9 NA TGTGCCAGCAGCGTAGAGGAGGACAGGGGTATTACAGATACGCAGTATTTT CASSVEEDRGITDTQYF
NA TRBJ2-6 TRBV28 few TGTGCCACGGACGGACCTGGCAACCCGGGGGCCAACGTCCTGACTTTC CATDGPGNPGANVLTF
NA TRBJ1-2 TRBV20-1 many TGCAGTGCTAGGGAACAGGCAAGCTACACCTTC CSAREQASYTF
NA TRBJ1-2 TRBV2 few TGTGCCAGCACCACGCGAGTAGCGGGGGGTGGCTACACCTTC CASTTRVAGGGYTF
NA TRBJ2-7 TRBV27 once TGTGCCAGCAGTGTGGGGAAGAGCTTCTACGAGCAGTACTTC CASSVGKSFYEQYF
NA TRBJ2-7 TRBV12-3/TRBV12-4 many TGTGCCAGCACCTGGGAACAGGGCTACGAGCAGTACTTC CASTWEQGYEQYF
NA TRBJ2-1 TRBV7-9 many TGTGCCAGCAGCTTAGGAAGCATATTGGATTTAGATGAGCAGTTCTTC CASSLGSILDLDEQFF
TRBD1 TRBJ1-6 TRBV20-1 many TGCAGTGCTCAACAGGGGTCCTCCTATAATTCACCCCTCCACTTT CSAQQGSSYNSPLHF
TRBD1 TRBJ1-1 TRBV11-2 few TGTGCCAGCAGCGCGGACAGGGGAGGCACTGAAGCTTTCTTT CASSADRGGTEAFF
NA TRBJ2-3 TRBV20-1 NA TGCAGTGCTAGGGTAGCCGATGGCACAGATACGCAGTATTTT CSARVADGTDTQYF
NA TRBJ2-7 TRBV3-1 NA TGTGCCAGCAGCCCCCGACACGCCTACGAGCAGTACTTC CASSPRHAYEQYF
NA TRBJ1-1 TRBV5-1 many TGCGCCAGCAGCCGGGAGGGGGTCGTGGGTGGCACTGAAGCTTTCTTT CASSREGVVGGTEAFF
NA TRBJ1-6 TRBV6-6 NA TGTGCCAGCAGTTACCAGGGGCCCTTTGGAGATTCACCCCTCCACTTT CASSYQGPFGDSPLHF
TRBD1 TRBJ1-1 TRBV5-8 many TGTGCCAGCAGCTTGTACGGACAGGGGGACACTGAAGCTTTCTTT CASSLYGQGDTEAFF
NA TRBJ2-5 TRBV9 NA TGTGCCAGCAGCCCGGAATGGGGGCGAGAGACCCAGTACTTC CASSPEWGRETQYF
NA TRBJ2-5 TRBV29-1 NA TGCAGCGTTGCCTTTCGGCTCCAAGAGACCCAGTACTTC CSVAFRLQETQYF
TRBD1 TRBJ1-1 TRBV27 many TGTGCCAGCAGCCAGGGGGCGTGGACTGAAGCTTTCTTT CASSQGAWTEAFF
TRBD1 TRBJ2-1 TRBV5-6 few TGTGCCAGCAGCCAAAACGACAGGGGGCTCTCCTACAATGAGCAGTTCTTC CASSQNDRGLSYNEQFF
TRBD1 TRBJ2-5 TRBV28 many TGTGCCAGCAGGCCACAGGGGGCGACGGGTCTGGCCCAGTACTTC CASRPQGATGLAQYF
NA TRBJ2-7 TRBV4-1 NA TGCGCCAGCAGCCAAGTCCCCGGGGGAGCCTACGAGCAGTACTTC CASSQVPGGAYEQYF
NA TRBJ2-7 TRBV7-9 many TGTGCCAGCAGCCAACTCGCGGGGAGCTCCTACGAGCAGTACTTC CASSQLAGSSYEQYF
NA TRBJ2-7 TRBV7-9 many TGTGCCAACCGGGACATCACCTCCTACGAGCAGTACTTC CANRDITSYEQYF
NA TRBJ1-1 TRBV7-9 many TGTGCCAGCAGCTCCAGCCGTGAAGCTTTCTTT CASSSSREAFF
NA TRBJ2-7 TRBV4-1 many TGCGCCAGCAGCCAAGCCCTATTGGGGTTCGAAGGCTACGAGCAGTACTTC CASSQALLGFEGYEQYF
NA TRBJ1-2 TRBV18 few TGTGCCAGCACATTACAGGGATCTAATAACTATGGCTACACCTTC CASTLQGSNNYGYTF
TRBD1 TRBJ1-1 TRBV19 NA TGTGCCAGTAGTCCGGGGGACAGGCCGAACACTGAAGCTTTCTTT CASSPGDRPNTEAFF
NA TRBJ1-6 TRBV14 NA TGTGCCAGCAGCCAGGACTGGTCGGTCAACAGCTCACCCCTCCACTTT CASSQDWSVNSSPLHF
NA TRBJ2-1 TRBV6-2/TRBV6-3 NA TGTGCCAGCAAGTCCAGCCCGACAGCCTCCTGGTTCTTC CASKSSPTASWFF
NA TRBJ1-2 TRBV27 NA TGTGCCAGCAGTGATTACGACGGACTAACGTATGGCTACACCTTC CASSDYDGLTYGYTF
NA TRBJ1-3 TRBV13 few TGTGCCAGCAGCCCCCCCGCCGGGACCACGCTCAGAAACACCATATATTTT CASSPPAGTTLRNTIYF
NA TRBJ2-3 TRBV7-9 NA TGTGCCAGCACCCGTTACGGAGGCACAGATACGCAGTATTTT CASTRYGGTDTQYF
NA TRBJ2-5 TRBV7-8 many TGTGCCAGCAGCTTAGCGAGAGTCGACCCGACCCAGTACTTC CASSLARVDPTQYF